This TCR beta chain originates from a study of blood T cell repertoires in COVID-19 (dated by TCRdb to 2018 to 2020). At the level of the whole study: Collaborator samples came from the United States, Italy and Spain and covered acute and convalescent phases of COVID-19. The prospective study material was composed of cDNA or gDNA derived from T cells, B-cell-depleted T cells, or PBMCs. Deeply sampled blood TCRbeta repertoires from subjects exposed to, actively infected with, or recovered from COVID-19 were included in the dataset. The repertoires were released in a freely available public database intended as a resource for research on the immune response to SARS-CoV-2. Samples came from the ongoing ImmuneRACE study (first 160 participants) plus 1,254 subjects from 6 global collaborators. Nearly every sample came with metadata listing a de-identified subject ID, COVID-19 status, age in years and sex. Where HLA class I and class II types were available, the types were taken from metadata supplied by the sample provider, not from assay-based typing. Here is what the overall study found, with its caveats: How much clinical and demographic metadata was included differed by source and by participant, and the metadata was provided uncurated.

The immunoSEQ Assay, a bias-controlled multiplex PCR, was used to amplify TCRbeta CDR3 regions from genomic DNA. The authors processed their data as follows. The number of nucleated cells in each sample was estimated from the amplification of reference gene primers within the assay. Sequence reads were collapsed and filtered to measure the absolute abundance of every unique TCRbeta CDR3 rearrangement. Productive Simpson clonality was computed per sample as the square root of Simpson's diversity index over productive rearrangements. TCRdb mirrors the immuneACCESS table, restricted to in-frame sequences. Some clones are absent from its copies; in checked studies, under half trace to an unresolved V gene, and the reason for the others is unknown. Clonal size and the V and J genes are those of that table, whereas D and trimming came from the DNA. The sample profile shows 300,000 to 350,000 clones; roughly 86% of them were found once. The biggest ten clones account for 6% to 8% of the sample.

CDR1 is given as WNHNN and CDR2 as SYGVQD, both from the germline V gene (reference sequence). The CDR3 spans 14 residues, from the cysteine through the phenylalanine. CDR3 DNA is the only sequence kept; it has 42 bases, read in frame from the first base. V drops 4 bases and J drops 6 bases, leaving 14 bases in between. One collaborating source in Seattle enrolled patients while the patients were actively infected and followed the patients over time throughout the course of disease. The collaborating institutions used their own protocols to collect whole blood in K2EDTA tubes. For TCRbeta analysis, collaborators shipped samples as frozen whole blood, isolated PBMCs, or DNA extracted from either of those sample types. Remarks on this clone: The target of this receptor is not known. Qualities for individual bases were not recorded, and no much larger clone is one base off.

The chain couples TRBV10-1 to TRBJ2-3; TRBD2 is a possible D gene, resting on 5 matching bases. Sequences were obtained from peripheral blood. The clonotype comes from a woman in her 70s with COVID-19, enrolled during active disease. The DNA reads TGCGCCAGCAGTGGAGCGGCGGCCGGGGATACGCAGTATTTT. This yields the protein CASSGAAAGDTQYF.